This TCR beta chain was recovered during a study of STAT5B mutations in CD4+ large granular lymphocyte leukemia. Study-level information: Among healthy donors, a particular HLA allele went with more CDR3 'QG' motifs.

Trimming pared 6 bases from V and 1 base from J, leaving 4 bases between. CDR3 length: 11 amino acids. Germline CDR1 DFQATT, CDR2 SNEGSKA (reference sequence). This was a survey-level run. Under the authors' procedure: A productive frequency of 2.59 x 10-5 was the lowest detectable. Clones were read by immunoSEQ multiplex PCR, and TCRdb kept only the in-frame ones, dropping some. The DNA gave D and trimming, while V, J and clone size come from that table. The data hold approximately 30,000 clones, with less than 85% observed a single time. Controls came from buffy coats of healthy blood donors. This sequence was found in a human donor in good health. Source material: CD4+ T cells from blood buffy coats. The chain uses TRBV20-1 and TRBJ2-1; D is unclear. Written as DNA, the CDR3 is TGCAGTGCAACTTCCTACAATGAGCAGTTCTTC. It specifies CSATSYNEQFF.